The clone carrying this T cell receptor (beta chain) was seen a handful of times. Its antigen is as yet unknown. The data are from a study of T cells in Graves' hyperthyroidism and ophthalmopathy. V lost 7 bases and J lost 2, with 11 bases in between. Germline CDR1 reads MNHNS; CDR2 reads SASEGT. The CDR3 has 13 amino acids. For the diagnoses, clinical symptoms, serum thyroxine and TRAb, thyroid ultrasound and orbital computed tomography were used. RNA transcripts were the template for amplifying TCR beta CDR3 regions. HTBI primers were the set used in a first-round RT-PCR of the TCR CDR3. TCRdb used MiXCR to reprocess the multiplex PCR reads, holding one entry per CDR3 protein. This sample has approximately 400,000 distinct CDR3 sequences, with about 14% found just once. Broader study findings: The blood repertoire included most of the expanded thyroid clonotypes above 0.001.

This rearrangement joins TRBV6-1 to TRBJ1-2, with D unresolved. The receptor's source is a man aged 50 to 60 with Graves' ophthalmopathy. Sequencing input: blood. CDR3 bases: TGTGCCAGCAAAGGGTTGTCGAACTATGGCTACACCTTC. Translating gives CASKGLSNYGYTF.